The next 17 T cell receptor beta chains were all read from a single sample in a study of blood T cell repertoires in COVID-19. Clones were sequenced by immunoSEQ multiplex PCR, and TCRdb holds only the in-frame ones, with some missing. The sample contains roughly 250,000 clones, approximately 90% of which appear only once. What was sequenced was peripheral blood. Receptor source: a woman in her forties with acute or convalescent COVID-19.

The chain uses TRBV7-8 and TRBJ2-1; TRBD2 agrees at 12 bases. V shed 8 bases and J 0 bases; nucleotides not matched to a gene: 11. Per germline, CDR1 SGHVS and CDR2 FQNEAQ. The CDR3 length is 18 residues. CDR3 in amino acids: CASSLRLAGGSSYNEQFF. The CDR3, as DNA: TGTGCCAGCTCACTGCGGCTAGCGGGGGGGAGCTCCTACAATGAGCAGTTCTTC.

The chain links TRBV3-1 (or the pseudogene TRBV3-2) to TRBJ2-3, with 14 bases that match TRBD2. J was trimmed by 1 base and V by 4 bases; bases with no gene match: 10. The CDR3 runs to 19 residues. Germline V gene data show CDR1 as LGHDT and CDR2 as YNNKEL (reference sequence). The CDR3, as DNA: TGTGCCAGCAGCCTGGGGACTAGCGGGGGCCATAGGCGCACAGATACGCAGTATTTT. Translating it yields CASSLGTSGGHRRTDTQYF.

The chain couples TRBV5-6 to TRBJ2-7; weak D call: TRBD2 (5 bases). Deletions cut 5 bases from V and 3 bases from J, with 15 bases between. Germline V gene data show CDR1 as SGHDT and CDR2 as YYEEEE. The CDR3 sequence is 14 residues long. This CDR3 is CASSVRSDYYEQYV. The DNA of the CDR3 is TGTGCCAGCAGTGTGCGGTCCGACTACTACGAGCAGTACGTC.

This clone appeared once. This rearrangement joins TRBV6-5 to TRBJ2-7, with D possibly TRBD1 on 5 matching bases. Trimming took off 7 bases at V and 6 bases at J, with 19 bases between the two ends. In germline, CDR1 is MNHEY, CDR2 SVGAGI. This CDR3 comprises 14 residues. CDR3 amino acids: CASTPRTSSREQYV. CDR3 DNA sequence: TGTGCCAGCACCCCACGGACATCTTCGCGCGAGCAGTACGTC.

The V gene is TRBV5-8, the J gene TRBJ2-1; 7 positions agree with TRBD2. Trimming took 7 bases from V and 5 from J; bases not matched to a gene: 9. CDR3 length: 14 residues. Per germline, CDR1 SGHTS and CDR2 YDEGEE. CDR3 loop: CASGDWGGNNEQFF. The CDR3 DNA reads as TGTGCCAGCGGGGACTGGGGGGGAAACAATGAGCAGTTCTTC.

The chain has TRBV27 and TRBJ1-6; no clear D gene. V gave up 4 bases and J gave up 10 bases, with 11 bases separating them. Germline assignment: CDR1 MNHEY and CDR2 SMNVEV (reference sequence). This CDR3 spans 13 amino acids. The CDR3 spells CASSSPRGSPLHF. As DNA, the CDR3 is TGTGCCAGCAGTTCCCCCCGCGGATCACCCCTCCACTTT.

V gene TRBV11-2 combines with J gene TRBJ1-1; D possibly corresponds to TRBD1 (5 bases). This CDR3 has 14 amino acids. CDR1 is SGHAT, CDR2 FQNNGV, per germline. Trimming stripped 1 base from V and 0 bases from J, with 6 bases between. The CDR3 DNA is TGTGCCAGCAGCTTAGCAGGGTTGAACACTGAAGCTTTCTTT. Translated, it gives CASSLAGLNTEAFF.

The chain couples TRBV21-1 to TRBJ2-2; TRBD1 reflects the table's D call only, with no check against the DNA. TRBV21-1 is reported as a pseudogene. The CDR3 runs to 16 residues. The CDR3 DNA sequence: TGTGCCAGCAGCAAAGGGGGACAGGGGAGCACCGGGGAGCTGTTTTTT. This codes for CASSKGGQGSTGELFF.

V is TRBV19 and J is TRBJ1-1, with D perhaps matching TRBD1 (5 bases). CDR3 length: 14 residues. CDR1 LNHDA and CDR2 SQIVND come from the germline V gene (reference sequence). Trimming stripped 11 bases from V and 4 bases from J, with 20 bases between. The CDR3 DNA reads TGTGCCGGGGGGACCGACGGCTCGAGCACTGAAGCTTTCTTT. It specifies CAGGTDGSSTEAFF.

The chain employs TRBV3-1 (or the pseudogene TRBV3-2) and TRBJ1-5; D is possibly TRBD1 (5 bases). CDR1 is LGHDT, CDR2 YNNKEL, per germline (reference sequence). The length of the CDR3 is 15 residues. V lost 3 bases to trimming and J lost 0 bases, with 9 bases between them. The CDR3 DNA reads as TGTGCCAGCAGCCAGGGGGGGTATAGCAATCAGCCCCAGCATTTT. It codes for CASSQGGYSNQPQHF.

The chain uses TRBV28 and TRBJ1-2; D might be TRBD1 (5 bases). This CDR3 is 12 amino acids long. V was shortened by 5 bases and J by 8 bases, with 12 bases between the two germline ends. Germline V gene lookup returns CDR1 MDHEN and CDR2 SYDVKM. The CDR3 nucleotides read TGTGCCAGCAGTACCTCAGGGTTAGGCTACACCTTC. Protein sequence: CASSTSGLGYTF.

This clone was recorded only once. V is TRBV18 and J is TRBJ1-5, with 9 bases aligning to TRBD1. V lost 4 bases, J lost 7 bases, and 5 bases stayed unmatched. Germline V gene sequence: CDR1 KGHSH, CDR2 LQKENI. The CDR3 length is 14 residues. CDR3 sequence: CASSRGQGQQPQHF. Here the CDR3 DNA reads TGTGCCAGCTCACGGGGACAGGGCCAGCAGCCCCAGCATTTT. The full variable domain, in which reference TRBV18 and TRBJ1-5 provide the parts outside the CDR3, is NAGVMQNPRHLVRRRGQEARLRCSPMKGHSHVYWYRQLPEEGLKFMVYLQKENIIDESGMPKERFSAEFPKEGPSILRIQQVVRGDSAAYFCASSRGQGQQPQHFGDGTRLSIL.

V and J are TRBV5-4 and TRBJ1-1; TRBD1 might be the D (5 bases). The CDR3 covers 13 residues. Germline CDR1 and CDR2: SGHNT and YYREEE (reference sequence). The ends were cut back, 7 bases at V and 1 base at J, with 11 bases in the middle. Written as DNA, the CDR3 is TGTGCCAGCGCAGGGCTAAAGAACACTGAAGCTTTCTTT. Its protein product is CASAGLKNTEAFF.

This chain connects TRBV10-2 to TRBJ2-1; possibly TRBD1 for D (6 bases). The CDR3 covers 13 residues. CDR1 and CDR2 (germline): WSHSY, SAAADI. The V end was cut by 6 bases, the J end by 3 bases, with 9 bases between. The CDR3 loop reads CASSRQDYNEQFF. The CDR3 DNA is TGCGCCAGCAGCAGACAGGACTACAATGAGCAGTTCTTC.

The rearrangement joins TRBV10-2 to TRBJ1-1; D unclear. V lost 5 bases and J 7 bases, leaving 11 bases between the germline ends. Germline V gene data show CDR1 as WSHSY and CDR2 as SAAADI. The CDR3 is 12 amino acids. The CDR3 is CASSINTFEAFF. CDR3 nucleotides: TGCGCCAGCAGTATAAACACCTTTGAAGCTTTCTTT.

The genes are TRBV21-1 and TRBJ2-3; the table's TRBD2 call for D was not verified on the DNA. TRBV21-1 is designated a pseudogene. CDR3 length: 19 amino acids. CDR3 coding DNA: TGTGCCAGCAGCAAAGCGTGTCTAGCGGGGGGGCCAGGCACAGATACGCAGTATTTT. As protein: CASSKACLAGGPGTDTQYF.

This clone is a singleton in its sample. V is TRBV29-1 and J is TRBJ1-5, with D unresolved. V was clipped by 0 bases and J by 3 bases, with 12 bases between them. CDR3 length: 15 amino acids. Germline values: CDR1 SQVTM, CDR2 ANQGSEA. CDR3 protein: CSVEEDGDYNQPQHF. The CDR3 nucleotides are TGCAGCGTTGAAGAGGACGGCGACTACAATCAGCCCCAGCATTTT.